The 3 T cell receptor beta chains presented below share a single source sample, sequenced in a study of blood T cell repertoires in COVID-19. Some clones are missing from TCRdb's copy, which holds only in-frame ones; the method was immunoSEQ multiplex PCR. Of roughly 350,000 clones listed, 85% were seen once; the top ten hold roughly 3.6%. The sample comprised peripheral blood. These receptors came from a woman aged 18-35 years with acute or convalescent COVID-19.

Worth noting for this clone: This same CDR3 is encoded by further DNA sequences in the sample. The J gene is TRBJ1-2, the V gene TRBV9; the match to TRBD1 covers 9 bases. Germline loops: CDR1 SGDLS, CDR2 YYNGEE. CDR3 length equals 15 residues. After removal of 2 bases from V and 2 bases from J, the junction contained 4 bases not matched to a gene. CDR3 loop: CASSVTGTGNYGYTF. The CDR3 DNA reads as TGTGCCAGCAGCGTGACCGGGACAGGGAACTATGGCTACACCTTC. Full variable domain (remainder filled in from reference TRBV9 and TRBJ1-2): DSGVTQTPKHLITATGQRVTLRCSPRSGDLSVYWYQQSLDQGLQFLIQYYNGEERAKGNILERFSAQQFPDLHSELNLSSLELGDSALYFCASSVTGTGNYGYTFGSGTRLTVV.

A single count supports this clone. The chain links TRBV24-1 to TRBJ1-5, with D tentatively TRBD1 (6 bases). Deletions cut 5 bases from V and 2 bases from J, with 15 bases between. CDR1 and CDR2 from the germline V gene are KGHDR and SFDVKD. The length of the CDR3 is 16 residues. In nucleotides, the CDR3 is TGTGCCACCAGTGCTAGACAGGCCCTGGGCAATCAGCCCCAGCATTTT. It specifies CATSARQALGNQPQHF.

The rearrangement uses TRBV24-1 and TRBJ2-3; 12 nucleotides line up with TRBD2. J lost 4 bases, V lost 4 bases, and 5 bases had no gene match. Germline CDR1 reads KGHDR; CDR2 reads SFDVKD. This CDR3 contains 16 residues. Written as DNA, the CDR3 is TGTGCCACCAGTGACCCTAGCGGGGGGGTCTCAGATACGCAGTATTTT. Translated: CATSDPSGGVSDTQYF.